Following are 24 T cell receptor beta chains from one sample sequenced in a study of OX40 agonist ivuxolimab in advanced cancers. Clones were read by immunoSEQ multiplex PCR, and TCRdb kept only the in-frame ones, dropping some. The table shows 74,000 or so clones, with 70% to 90% occurring only once. This specimen was CD4+ or CD8+ T cells sorted from blood, taken in a trial of the OX40 agonist ivuxolimab. Every receptor here comes from an adult with an advanced solid tumor such as melanoma, head and neck, liver or kidney cancer.

The chain joins TRBV28 to TRBJ1-1; 7 bases line up with TRBD1. Germline lookup yields CDR1 MDHEN and CDR2 SYDVKM. The ends lost 5 bases at V and 1 base at J; junction bases unmatched: 7. The CDR3 is 15 amino acids. The chain's CDR3 is CASSGPGQKNTEAFF. CDR3 nucleotides: TGTGCCAGCAGTGGGCCGGGACAGAAGAACACTGAAGCTTTCTTT.

This chain connects TRBV9 to TRBJ2-4; 9 bases fit TRBD1. Germline CDR1 is SGDLS and CDR2 is YYNGEE. With V trimmed by 3 bases and J by 3 bases, 7 bases remained unmatched. CDR3 length: 16 residues. The CDR3 nucleotides are TGTGCCAGCAGCGGGGGACAGGGAGGAGGCAAAAACATTCAGTACTTC. This gives the protein CASSGGQGGGKNIQYF. Complete variable domain (other parts from reference TRBV9 and TRBJ2-4): DSGVTQTPKHLITATGQRVTLRCSPRSGDLSVYWYQQSLDQGLQFLIQYYNGEERAKGNILERFSAQQFPDLHSELNLSSLELGDSALYFCASSGGQGGGKNIQYFGAGTRLSVL.

This chain uses TRBV28 with TRBJ1-5, with a possible D match to TRBD1 (5 bases). The germline V gene encodes CDR1 MDHEN and CDR2 SYDVKM. The CDR3 is made up of 14 amino acids. The V gene lost 1 base and the J gene lost 5 bases, with 9 bases spanning the gap. In DNA form, the CDR3 reads TGTGCCAGCAGTTTATCGAGGGGTTATCAGCCCCAGCATTTT. The encoded protein is CASSLSRGYQPQHF.

The CDR3 loop is CASSPYGTGGEETQYF. CDR3 coding DNA: TGTGCCAGCAGCCCCTACGGGACAGGGGGCGAGGAGACCCAGTACTTC. The chain joins TRBV7-9 to TRBJ2-5; 12 bases line up with TRBD1. Germline values: CDR1 SEHNR, CDR2 FQNEAQ (reference sequence). V dropped 5 bases and J dropped 5; count of bases not matched to a gene: 9. The CDR3 spans 16 residues.

The V call is TRBV19, the J call TRBJ2-5; the match to TRBD1 covers 9 bases. J was trimmed by 5 bases and V by 0 bases; bases with no gene match: 4. From germline, CDR1 is LNHDA and CDR2 SQIVND (reference sequence). CDR3 size: 15 residues. The CDR3 bases are TGTGCCAGTAGTATAGAGCACAGGGGGCGGGAGACCCAGTACTTC. It translates to CASSIEHRGRETQYF.

The chain joins TRBV7-2 to TRBJ2-7; TRBD2 might be the D (5 bases). This CDR3 is built from 14 residues. V was cut by 1 base and J by 4 bases, with 11 bases left in between. Germline V CDR1 and CDR2: SGHTA, FQGNSA. The CDR3 nucleotides are TGTGCCAGCAGCTTAGGTATGGAGGTGTACGAGCAGTACTTC. Its protein product is CASSLGMEVYEQYF.

The V and J genes are TRBV5-1 and TRBJ2-5; 10 nucleotides line up with TRBD2. CDR1 and CDR2 (germline): SGHRS, YFSETQ. CDR3 length equals 16 residues. The trim removed 0 bases at V and 5 bases at J, leaving 7 bases unmatched. DNA of the CDR3: TGCGCCAGCAGCTTGGGGACTAGCGGCACGGGGGAGACCCAGTACTTC. This translates into CASSLGTSGTGETQYF.

J is TRBJ2-7 and V is TRBV11-1, with D perhaps assigned TRBD1 or TRBD2 (6 bases each). Per germline, CDR1 SGHAT and CDR2 FQDESV (reference sequence). Trimming removed 4 bases at V and 4 bases at J, with 17 bases between. The CDR3 spans 15 residues. The CDR3 nucleotides are TGTGCCAGCAGCTCCCCAGGGGATGGAGGGTACGAGCAGTACTTC. Its protein product is CASSSPGDGGYEQYF.

The V gene is TRBV5-5, the J gene TRBJ1-4, with D possibly matching TRBD1 (5 bases). The length of the CDR3 is 14 residues. V was trimmed by 5 bases and J by 8 bases, leaving 16 bases between them. Germline CDR1 and CDR2: SGHKS and YYEKEE (reference sequence). DNA for the CDR3: TGTGCCAGCAGTTACAGGCCAGGGTGGGAAAAACTGTTTTTT. Translated, it gives CASSYRPGWEKLFF.

Note on this clone: In the same sample, other DNA sequences code for this CDR3. The chain has TRBV6-5 and TRBJ2-7, with TRBD1 as a possible D gene (5 bases). Trimming pared 3 bases from V and 6 bases from J, leaving 6 bases between. Germline V gene sequence: CDR1 MNHEY, CDR2 SVGAGI. This CDR3 has 11 residues. The CDR3 DNA reads as TGTGCCAGCAGTTATAGGGGCGAGCAGTACTTC. As protein: CASSYRGEQYF.

The chain couples TRBV30 to TRBJ2-3, with 10 bases fitting TRBD2. The V gene end was trimmed by 8 bases and the J gene end by 1 base; junction bases not matched to a gene: 0. CDR3 length equals 12 residues. Looked up from germline, CDR1 is GTSNPN and CDR2 is SVGIG (reference sequence). CDR3 residues: CALAGGTDTQYF. The CDR3 nucleotides are TGTGCCCTAGCGGGGGGCACAGATACGCAGTATTTT.

This clone appeared once. The chain employs TRBV6-1 and TRBJ2-7; 10 bases agree with TRBD1. V lost 4 bases, J lost 5 bases, and 8 bases stayed unmatched. There are 15 residues in the CDR3. Germline V gives CDR1 MNHNS, CDR2 SASEGT. The CDR3 nucleotides read TGTGCCAGCAGTGTTCTGACAGGGGGCTACGACGAGCAGTACTTC. It is translated as CASSVLTGGYDEQYF.

The chain joins TRBV6-6 to TRBJ2-2, with D hard to call. This CDR3 is built from 15 residues. Germline V CDR1 and CDR2: MNHNY, SVGAGI (reference sequence). Trimming shortened V by 1 base and J by 2 bases, and 8 bases separated the two germline ends. The CDR3 DNA reads as TGTGCCAGCAGTTACTTGGAAGCAAACACCGGGGAGCTGTTTTTT. Its protein product is CASSYLEANTGELFF.

J is TRBJ2-7 and V is TRBV27, with D possibly matching TRBD2 (5 bases). CDR3 size: 17 residues. V lost 3 bases, J lost 4 bases, and 22 bases lay in between. Germline V gene sequence: CDR1 MNHEY, CDR2 SMNVEV (reference sequence). The CDR3 protein is CASSLFRSGIRNYEQYF. The DNA for the CDR3 is TGTGCCAGCAGTTTGTTTCGGTCGGGGATTCGTAATTACGAGCAGTACTTC.

The chain links TRBV7-9 to TRBJ1-3, with D uncertain. This CDR3 comprises 16 residues. The germline V gene has CDR1 SEHNR and CDR2 FQNEAQ (reference sequence). Deletions cut 3 bases from V and 0 bases from J, with 12 bases between. CDR3 sequence: CASSLKRSSSGNTIYF. The CDR3 DNA reads as TGTGCCAGCAGCTTGAAAAGATCGAGCTCTGGAAACACCATATATTTT.

The chain uses TRBV5-1 and TRBJ2-7, with TRBD1 identical over 9 bases. V shed 0 bases and J 5 bases; nucleotides not matched to a gene: 12. Germline values: CDR1 SGHRS, CDR2 YFSETQ. The CDR3 sequence is 17 residues long. The CDR3 is CASSLAEVQGAGDEQYF. As DNA, the CDR3 is TGCGCCAGCAGCTTGGCCGAGGTACAGGGGGCTGGCGACGAGCAGTACTTC.

The chain combines TRBV6-5 with TRBJ2-3; D not resolved. The CDR3 consists of 13 residues. The V and J ends lost 6 bases and 4 bases respectively, with 11 bases between them. Germline loops: CDR1 MNHEY, CDR2 SVGAGI. CDR3: CASRLDGSDTQYF. The CDR3 coding sequence is TGTGCCAGCAGGTTGGACGGTTCAGATACGCAGTATTTT.

CDR3 loop: CASSVQGVPQPQHF. The CDR3 DNA is TGTGCCAGCAGCGTACAGGGGGTACCTCAGCCCCAGCATTTT. The rearrangement uses TRBV5-6 and TRBJ1-5, with 8 bases aligning to TRBD1. The CDR3 covers 14 residues. Germline values: CDR1 SGHDT, CDR2 YYEEEE. V lost 4 bases to trimming and J lost 6 bases; unmatched junction nucleotides: 6.

This clone was seen a few times. V is TRBV30 and J is TRBJ1-6; D gene unclear. CDR1 GTSNPN and CDR2 SVGIG come from the germline V gene (reference sequence). The CDR3 consists of 15 residues. Between the trimmed V and J ends, which lost 2 bases and 7 bases, there was a span of 15 bases. Written as DNA, the CDR3 is TGTGCCTGGAGTATCAGAGACGGGCGAAATTCACCCCTCCACTTT. This sequence encodes CAWSIRDGRNSPLHF.

The chain combines TRBV5-1 with TRBJ1-1; the D is unclear. V was cut by 0 bases and J by 0 bases, with 9 bases left in between. CDR1 is SGHRS and CDR2 is YFSETQ in the germline V gene. The length of the CDR3 is 15 residues. CDR3 loop: CASSLASGVNTEAFF. The CDR3 DNA reads TGCGCCAGCAGCTTGGCGTCAGGAGTGAACACTGAAGCTTTCTTT.

The chain has TRBV2 and TRBJ1-2, with D possibly being TRBD1 (5 bases). The CDR3 contains 14 residues. V lost 4 bases, J lost 4 bases, and 13 bases lay in between. Germline CDR1 is SNHLY and CDR2 is FYNNEI. The CDR3 nucleotides are TGTGCCAGCAGTGTAACAAGGGACCTCTATGGCTACACCTTC. This sequence encodes CASSVTRDLYGYTF.

The J gene is TRBJ1-2, the V gene TRBV29-1, with 9 bases aligning to TRBD1. The CDR3 is 12 amino acids. Germline values: CDR1 SQVTM, CDR2 ANQGSEA. Trimming at V came to 4 bases and at J to 3 bases, leaving 0 bases not matched to a gene. The chain's CDR3 is CSVGTGDYGYTF. In DNA form, the CDR3 reads TGCAGCGTTGGGACAGGGGACTATGGCTACACCTTC.

The V call is TRBV5-6, the J call TRBJ2-2; tentative D call: TRBD2 (6 bases). CDR3 length equals 14 residues. CDR1 is SGHDT, CDR2 YYEEEE, per germline. V lost 3 bases and J lost 5, with 11 bases in between. CDR3 DNA: TGTGCCAGCAGCTGGGACTTTACAACCGGGGAGCTGTTTTTT. Encoded protein: CASSWDFTTGELFF. Complete variable domain (other parts from reference TRBV5-6 and TRBJ2-2): DAGVTQSPTHLIKTRGQQVTLRCSPKSGHDTVSWYQQALGQGPQFIFQYYEEEERQRGNFPDRFSGHQFPNYSSELNVNALLLGDSALYLCASSWDFTTGELFFGEGSRLTVL.

This sequence joins TRBV27 and TRBJ2-3; the match to TRBD2 covers 15 bases. Trimming at V came to 4 bases and at J to 3 bases, leaving 5 bases not matched to a gene. The CDR3 spans 17 residues. CDR1 is MNHEY, CDR2 SMNVEV, per germline (reference sequence). CDR3 region: CASSSGTSGRRTDTQYF. The CDR3 nucleotides are TGTGCCAGCAGTTCTGGGACTAGCGGGAGGCGGACAGATACGCAGTATTTT.